These 9 T cell receptor beta chains were sequenced from one sample in a study of T cell responses to AZD1222 COVID-19 vaccine. Using immunoSEQ multiplex PCR, the repertoire was profiled, and TCRdb retains in-frame clones only, with some absent. Among some 63,000 clones, 80% to 90% were seen once, and the ten largest hold 15% to 25%. The sequenced sample was peripheral blood, obtained on day 0 of AZD1222 vaccination. The receptors derive from an adult in good health.

The chain recombines TRBV5-1 with TRBJ2-3; D call uncertain. From germline, CDR1 is SGHRS and CDR2 YFSETQ. This CDR3 region has 12 residues. V was cut by 0 bases and J by 5 bases, with 4 bases left in between. This chain's CDR3 is CASSLERDTQYF. In DNA form, the CDR3 reads TGCGCCAGCAGCTTGGAACGAGATACGCAGTATTTT.

This rearrangement joins TRBV28 to TRBJ2-3; 10 bases agree with TRBD2. Germline loops: CDR1 MDHEN, CDR2 SYDVKM. V lost 6 bases to trimming and J lost 3 bases; unmatched junction nucleotides: 6. The CDR3 is made up of 15 amino acids. The chain's CDR3 is CASSLAGDNTDTQYF. The CDR3, as DNA: TGTGCCAGCAGCCTAGCGGGAGATAATACAGATACGCAGTATTTT.

The chain recombines TRBV6-5 with TRBJ1-4, with 7 bases fitting TRBD1. V lost 2 bases and J lost 5; bases outside the gene matches: 5. Per germline, CDR1 MNHEY and CDR2 SVGAGI. The CDR3 consists of 15 residues. The CDR3 bases are TGTGCCAGCAGTTACCAACAGGGGCCGAATGAAAAACTGTTTTTT. Residues: CASSYQQGPNEKLFF.

The chain couples TRBV6-4 to TRBJ1-5; perhaps TRBD1 as D (6 bases). V gave up 5 bases and J gave up 8 bases, with 19 bases separating them. The CDR3 sequence is 15 residues long. Per germline, CDR1 MRHNA and CDR2 SNTAGT. Here the CDR3 DNA reads TGTGCCAGCAGTCGGACCGGGACACTCGGAGAGCCCCAGCATTTT. This encodes CASSRTGTLGEPQHF.

The rearrangement joins TRBV15 to TRBJ1-3; D uncertain. The V end was cut by 0 bases, the J end by 0 bases, with 9 bases between. CDR1 is LNHNV, CDR2 YYDKDF, per germline (reference sequence). This CDR3 region has 16 residues. CDR3 coding DNA: TGTGCCACCAGCAGAGATGCAACAGCCTCTGGAAACACCATATATTTT. It codes for CATSRDATASGNTIYF.

The gene calls are TRBV18 and TRBJ2-6, with D unresolved. V lost 6 bases and J 0 bases, leaving 6 bases between the germline ends. From germline, CDR1 is KGHSH and CDR2 LQKENI. This CDR3 region has 14 residues. For the CDR3, the DNA is TGTGCCAGCTCTGATACCTCTGGGGCCAACGTCCTGACTTTC. Its translation: CASSDTSGANVLTF.

CDR3 in amino acids: CASSAPGTNQPQHF. CDR3 nucleotide sequence: TGTGCCAGCAGTGCCCCGGGGACCAATCAGCCCCAGCATTTT. The chain carries TRBV6-6 and TRBJ1-5; the D gene is possibly TRBD1 (5 bases). V lost 5 bases, J lost 3 bases, and 11 bases lay in between. This CDR3 has 14 amino acids. In germline, CDR1 is MNHNY, CDR2 SVGAGI (reference sequence).

This chain connects TRBV4-1 to TRBJ2-1; a possible D gene is TRBD2 (6 bases). Per the germline V gene, CDR1 is MGHRA and CDR2 is YSYEKL. The length of the CDR3 is 17 residues. Trimming took off 2 bases at V and 0 bases at J, with 14 bases between the two ends. The CDR3: CASSQPSGPLSYNEQFF. Written as DNA, the CDR3 is TGCGCCAGCAGCCAACCGAGCGGGCCACTCTCCTACAATGAGCAGTTCTTC.

The gene calls are TRBV12-3 or TRBV12-4 and TRBJ1-1; D unclear. This CDR3 region has 11 residues. The ends were cut back, 6 bases at V and 8 bases at J, with 10 bases in the middle. CDR3: CASSLRREAFF. The CDR3 DNA is TGTGCCAGCAGCCTTAGGCGCGAAGCTTTCTTT.